The clone carrying this T cell receptor beta chain was seen only a few times. Its antigen remains unknown. MiXCR, applied by TCRdb to the 5' RACE reads, yields one record per CDR3 protein. The sample comprises a few hundred thousand distinct CDR3 sequences, about 8.7% of which are singletons, and roughly 18% rests with the top ten. This entry comes from a study of T cells after yellow fever vaccination. Study details: SMART-Seq v4 Ultra Low Input prepared libraries from low-cell fractions. Points from the study as a whole: Abundant bulk-population clonotypes could contaminate the FACS-sorted repertoires.

The clonotype comes from a man younger than 35 who received the YFV17D yellow fever vaccine. The material was PBMCs, obtained on the day of the first yellow fever vaccination.

CDR3 amino acids: CSGSQGIDEQFF. The DNA for the CDR3 is TGCAGCGGGTCCCAGGGTATTGATGAGCAGTTCTTC. The rearrangement uses TRBV29-1 and TRBJ2-1; the D gene is possibly TRBD1 (5 bases). The V gene's germline CDR1 is SQVTM and CDR2 ANQGSEA. This CDR3 spans 12 amino acids. Trimming cost V 7 bases and J 8 bases, with 15 bases left between them.